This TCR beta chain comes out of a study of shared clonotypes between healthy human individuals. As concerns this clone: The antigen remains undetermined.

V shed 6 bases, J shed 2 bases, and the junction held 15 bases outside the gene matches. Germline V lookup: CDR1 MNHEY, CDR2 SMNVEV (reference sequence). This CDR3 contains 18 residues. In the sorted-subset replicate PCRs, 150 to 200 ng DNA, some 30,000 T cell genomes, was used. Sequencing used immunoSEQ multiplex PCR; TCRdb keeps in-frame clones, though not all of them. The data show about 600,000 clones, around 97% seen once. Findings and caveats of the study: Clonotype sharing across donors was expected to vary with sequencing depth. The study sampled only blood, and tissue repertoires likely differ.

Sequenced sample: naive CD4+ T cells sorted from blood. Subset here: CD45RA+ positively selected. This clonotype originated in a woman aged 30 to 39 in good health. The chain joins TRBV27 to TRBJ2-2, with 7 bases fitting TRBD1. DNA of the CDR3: TGTGCCAGCAGACAAATCCTCTCTCGGGACAGAAACACCGGGGAGCTGTTTTTT. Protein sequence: CASRQILSRDRNTGELFF.